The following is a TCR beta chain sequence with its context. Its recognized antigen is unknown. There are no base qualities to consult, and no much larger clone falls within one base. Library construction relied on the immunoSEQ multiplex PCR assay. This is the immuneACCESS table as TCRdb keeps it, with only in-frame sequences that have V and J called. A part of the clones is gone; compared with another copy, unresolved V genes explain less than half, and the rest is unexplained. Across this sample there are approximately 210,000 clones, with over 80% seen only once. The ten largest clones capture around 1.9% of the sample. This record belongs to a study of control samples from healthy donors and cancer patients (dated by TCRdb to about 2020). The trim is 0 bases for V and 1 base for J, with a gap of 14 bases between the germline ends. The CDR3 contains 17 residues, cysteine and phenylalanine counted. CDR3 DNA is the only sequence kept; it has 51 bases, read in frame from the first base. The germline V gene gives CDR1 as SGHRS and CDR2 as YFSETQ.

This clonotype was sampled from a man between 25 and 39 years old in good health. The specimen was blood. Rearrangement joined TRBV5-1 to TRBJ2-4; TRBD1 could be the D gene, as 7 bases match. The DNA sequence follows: TGCGCCAGCAGCTTGGCCACGGCAGGGGGGGCCAAAAACATTCAGTACTTC. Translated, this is CASSLATAGGAKNIQYF.